These T cell receptor beta chains were read from a single sample in a study of a mutant IDH1 vaccine in newly diagnosed glioma. Using immunoSEQ multiplex PCR, the repertoire was profiled, and TCRdb retains in-frame clones only, with some absent. The sample holds tens of thousands of clones, approximately 90% seen once. The sample consisted of PBMCs, taken from a glioma patient treated with radiotherapy, temozolomide or both. Receptors were obtained from a woman between 40 and 55 years old with glioma. Both conserved end residues are part of each CDR3. The order of the fields is V gene, clone size, J gene, D gene, CDR3 DNA, CDR3 protein. The D gene is left open where the match is weak. Size is stated for part of the rows, as once, few or many counts, or as a class when the clone is expanded.

V gene: TRBV6-5
clone size: -
J gene: TRBJ1-2
D gene: -
CDR3 DNA: TGTGCCAGCAAGGGGGTTGTCAACTATGGCTACACCTTC
CDR3 protein: CASKGVVNYGYTF

V gene: TRBV5-6
clone size: -
J gene: TRBJ1-2
D gene: -
CDR3 DNA: TGTGCCAGCAGCCGAAGAGGTTTCCCCTATGGCTACACCTTC
CDR3 protein: CASSRRGFPYGYTF

V gene: TRBV5-1
clone size: -
J gene: TRBJ1-1
D gene: -
CDR3 DNA: TGCGCCAGCAGCTTGGCCACGTTCATGAACACTGAAGCTTTCTTT
CDR3 protein: CASSLATFMNTEAFF

V gene: TRBV9
clone size: -
J gene: TRBJ2-1
D gene: TRBD2
CDR3 DNA: TGTGCCAGCAGCGCCCGACTAGCTAATGAGCAGTTCTTC
CDR3 protein: CASSARLANEQFF

V gene: TRBV5-4
clone size: -
J gene: TRBJ1-1
D gene: -
CDR3 DNA: TGTGCCAGCAGCCGGACTGGAGACACTGAAGCTTTCTTT
CDR3 protein: CASSRTGDTEAFF

V gene: TRBV5-8
clone size: -
J gene: TRBJ2-5
D gene: -
CDR3 DNA: TGTGCCAGCAGCTTAAGGAACCAAGAGACCCAGTACTTC
CDR3 protein: CASSLRNQETQYF

V gene: TRBV7-8
clone size: -
J gene: TRBJ2-1
D gene: -
CDR3 DNA: TGTGCCAGCAGCTTCTCCAACGGAGGTATTGAGCAGTTCTTC
CDR3 protein: CASSFSNGGIEQFF

V gene: TRBV10-2
clone size: -
J gene: TRBJ2-6
D gene: -
CDR3 DNA: TGCGCCAGCAGGCGGGCAGGTGACTTCTCTGGGGCCAACGTCCTGACTTTC
CDR3 protein: CASRRAGDFSGANVLTF

V gene: TRBV7-8
clone size: -
J gene: TRBJ2-1
D gene: -
CDR3 DNA: TGTGCCAGCAGCTTAGCGAGGACAGGCGGGAACAATGAGCAGTTCTTC
CDR3 protein: CASSLARTGGNNEQFF

V gene: TRBV7-9
clone size: -
J gene: TRBJ1-1
D gene: TRBD1
CDR3 DNA: TGTGCCAGCAGCTTTTCCGGGACAGGGGGTTATGAAGCTTTCTTT
CDR3 protein: CASSFSGTGGYEAFF

V gene: TRBV5-1
clone size: -
J gene: TRBJ2-6
D gene: TRBD2
CDR3 DNA: TGCGCCAGCAGCTTGCGGCTAGCGGGAGGAGCCAACGTCCTGACTTTC
CDR3 protein: CASSLRLAGGANVLTF

V gene: TRBV6-5
clone size: -
J gene: TRBJ2-5
D gene: -
CDR3 DNA: TGTGCCAGCAGTTACCGTGAGACCCAGTACTTC
CDR3 protein: CASSYRETQYF

V gene: TRBV2
clone size: -
J gene: TRBJ2-1
D gene: -
CDR3 DNA: TGTGCCAGCAGTGAAGATACTAGCAGTAACAATGAGCAGTTCTTC
CDR3 protein: CASSEDTSSNNEQFF

V gene: TRBV6-5
clone size: -
J gene: TRBJ2-1
D gene: -
CDR3 DNA: TGTGCCAGCAGTCTCCAAAGCGGCAATGAGCAGTTCTTC
CDR3 protein: CASSLQSGNEQFF

V gene: TRBV7-2
clone size: -
J gene: TRBJ2-3
D gene: TRBD2
CDR3 DNA: TGTGCCAGCAGCTCGACGGGTAGCGGGGGCATCACAGATACGCAGTATTTT
CDR3 protein: CASSSTGSGGITDTQYF

V gene: TRBV6-4
clone size: -
J gene: TRBJ1-1
D gene: TRBD1
CDR3 DNA: TGTGCCAGCAGCGGACAGGCTAACACTGAAGCTTTCTTT
CDR3 protein: CASSGQANTEAFF

V gene: TRBV9
clone size: -
J gene: TRBJ2-2
D gene: -
CDR3 DNA: TGTGCCAGCAGCGTAGATCTTACGGGGCGGAGGGGCGGGGAGCTGTTTTTT
CDR3 protein: CASSVDLTGRRGGELFF

V gene: TRBV19
clone size: -
J gene: TRBJ1-1
D gene: -
CDR3 DNA: TGTGCCAGTAGTATAGGGCTGGGTTTGAACACTGAAGCTTTCTTT
CDR3 protein: CASSIGLGLNTEAFF

V gene: TRBV5-8
clone size: -
J gene: TRBJ1-3
D gene: TRBD1
CDR3 DNA: TGTGCCAGCAGCCCGGGACAGATCTCTGGAAACACCATATATTTT
CDR3 protein: CASSPGQISGNTIYF

V gene: TRBV7-5
clone size: -
J gene: TRBJ2-5
D gene: -
CDR3 DNA: TGTGCCAGAAGCTCACGAGGCAGAGAGAATTCCCAAGAGACCCAGTACTTC
CDR3 protein: CARSSRGRENSQETQYF

V gene: TRBV4-1
clone size: -
J gene: TRBJ2-5
D gene: TRBD1
CDR3 DNA: TGCGCCAGCAGCCAAGGTGGACAGGGGCACCAAGAGACCCAGTACTTC
CDR3 protein: CASSQGGQGHQETQYF

V gene: TRBV7-9
clone size: -
J gene: TRBJ2-3
D gene: TRBD2
CDR3 DNA: TGTGCCAGCAGGGGGACTAGCGGAACCACAGATACGCAGTATTTT
CDR3 protein: CASRGTSGTTDTQYF

V gene: TRBV29-1
clone size: -
J gene: TRBJ1-5
D gene: TRBD1
CDR3 DNA: TGCAGCGTTTTTTTGACAGGGGGATTGTTTCAGCCCCAGCATTTT
CDR3 protein: CSVFLTGGLFQPQHF

V gene: TRBV4-3
clone size: -
J gene: TRBJ1-2
D gene: -
CDR3 DNA: TGCGCCAGCAGCCAAGATGTGTTTCCGGTACTGATGGGCTACACCTTC
CDR3 protein: CASSQDVFPVLMGYTF

V gene: TRBV7-6
clone size: once
J gene: TRBJ2-7
D gene: -
CDR3 DNA: TGTGCCAGCAGCTTATTAAGAGGGACCTACGAGCAGTACTTC
CDR3 protein: CASSLLRGTYEQYF

V gene: TRBV30
clone size: -
J gene: TRBJ2-3
D gene: TRBD2
CDR3 DNA: TGTGCCTGGGCGGGACTAGGGAGCACAGATACGCAGTATTTT
CDR3 protein: CAWAGLGSTDTQYF

V gene: TRBV28
clone size: -
J gene: TRBJ1-2
D gene: -
CDR3 DNA: TGTGCTTCAGGTCAGGACTATGGCTACACCTTC
CDR3 protein: CASGQDYGYTF

V gene: TRBV5-1
clone size: once
J gene: TRBJ2-7
D gene: TRBD1
CDR3 DNA: TGCGCCAGCAGCTTGGCTGGACAGGGGGCCTACGAGCAGTACTTC
CDR3 protein: CASSLAGQGAYEQYF

V gene: TRBV5-1
clone size: -
J gene: TRBJ2-1
D gene: TRBD2
CDR3 DNA: TGCGCCAGCAGCTTGGCCGTTAGCGGGAGGCATAATGAGCAGTTCTTC
CDR3 protein: CASSLAVSGRHNEQFF

V gene: TRBV28
clone size: -
J gene: TRBJ1-5
D gene: -
CDR3 DNA: TGTGCCAGCAGACGCCAGGGTAATCAGCCCCAGCATTTT
CDR3 protein: CASRRQGNQPQHF

V gene: TRBV7-6
clone size: -
J gene: TRBJ1-6
D gene: -
CDR3 DNA: TGTGCCAGCAGCTTAGCCAGATCCGGTTCACCCCTCCACTTT
CDR3 protein: CASSLARSGSPLHF

V gene: TRBV5-4
clone size: -
J gene: TRBJ2-6
D gene: TRBD2
CDR3 DNA: TGTGCCAGCAGCTTGGGCGGGGGGGTCGGGGCCAACGTCCTGACTTTC
CDR3 protein: CASSLGGGVGANVLTF

V gene: TRBV18
clone size: once
J gene: TRBJ2-5
D gene: TRBD2
CDR3 DNA: TGTGCCAGCTCCCCAAAACGACTAGCCCAAGAGACCCAGTACTTC
CDR3 protein: CASSPKRLAQETQYF

V gene: TRBV6-1
clone size: -
J gene: TRBJ2-1
D gene: TRBD1
CDR3 DNA: TGTGCCAGCATCGAAGGCGGGTCAGGGGGCGATGAGCAGTTCTTC
CDR3 protein: CASIEGGSGGDEQFF

V gene: TRBV14
clone size: -
J gene: TRBJ2-4
D gene: -
CDR3 DNA: TGTGCCAGCAGTCCCGACGGAATAGCCAAAAACATTCAGTACTTC
CDR3 protein: CASSPDGIAKNIQYF

V gene: TRBV6-5
clone size: -
J gene: TRBJ1-5
D gene: -
CDR3 DNA: TGTGCCAGCAAAACGTCCAGGGACCGGGCGGCCCAGCATTTT
CDR3 protein: CASKTSRDRAAQHF

V gene: TRBV18
clone size: -
J gene: TRBJ1-1
D gene: TRBD1
CDR3 DNA: TGTGCCAGCTCACCAGACAGGGGGCTAGAGAGCACTGAAGCTTTCTTT
CDR3 protein: CASSPDRGLESTEAFF

V gene: TRBV4-1
clone size: -
J gene: TRBJ2-3
D gene: TRBD2
CDR3 DNA: TGCGCCAGCAGCCAAGTTAGCGGGAGAGGAACAGATACGCAGTATTTT
CDR3 protein: CASSQVSGRGTDTQYF

V gene: TRBV29-1
clone size: -
J gene: TRBJ1-2
D gene: -
CDR3 DNA: TGCAGCGTTGAAACCCCGATGAACTATGGCTACACCTTC
CDR3 protein: CSVETPMNYGYTF

V gene: TRBV4-1
clone size: -
J gene: TRBJ1-3
D gene: -
CDR3 DNA: TGCGCCAGCAGCCAAGCCGGCTCCGGAAACACCATATATTTT
CDR3 protein: CASSQAGSGNTIYF

V gene: TRBV6-5
clone size: -
J gene: TRBJ1-3
D gene: -
CDR3 DNA: TGTGCCAGCAGTTACTCGAGTTGGACGGACGGAAACACCATATATTTT
CDR3 protein: CASSYSSWTDGNTIYF

V gene: TRBV5-6
clone size: -
J gene: TRBJ1-1
D gene: -
CDR3 DNA: TGTGCCAGCAGCTTGGAAGGCACGATATCCACTGAAGCTTTCTTT
CDR3 protein: CASSLEGTISTEAFF

V gene: TRBV2
clone size: -
J gene: TRBJ2-7
D gene: -
CDR3 DNA: TGTGCCAGCAGACCTAGACCGGGGCTCTTCTACGAGCAGTACTTC
CDR3 protein: CASRPRPGLFYEQYF

V gene: TRBV4-3
clone size: -
J gene: TRBJ1-2
D gene: -
CDR3 DNA: TGCGCCAGCAGCCAAAGCGGATCGGGAACCCCCTATGGCTACACCTTC
CDR3 protein: CASSQSGSGTPYGYTF

V gene: TRBV7-9
clone size: once
J gene: TRBJ1-4
D gene: -
CDR3 DNA: TGTGCCAGCAGCTTAATTTCAGGGATGACTAATGAAAAACTGTTTTTT
CDR3 protein: CASSLISGMTNEKLFF

V gene: TRBV7-2
clone size: -
J gene: TRBJ2-3
D gene: -
CDR3 DNA: TGTGCCAGCAGCTTAGCAGCGAGCTTTCCCACAGATACGCAGTATTTT
CDR3 protein: CASSLAASFPTDTQYF

V gene: TRBV6-1
clone size: -
J gene: TRBJ1-5
D gene: TRBD1
CDR3 DNA: TGTGCCAGCAACAGGGGGGGCAATCAGCCCCAGCATTTT
CDR3 protein: CASNRGGNQPQHF

V gene: TRBV20-1
clone size: -
J gene: TRBJ1-2
D gene: -
CDR3 DNA: TGCAGTGCAGAAGGGACCGGGGACACCTTC
CDR3 protein: CSAEGTGDTF

V gene: TRBV5-6
clone size: -
J gene: TRBJ2-4
D gene: -
CDR3 DNA: TGTGCCAGCAGCTTTGGCGGGGGCACAAACATTCAGTACTTC
CDR3 protein: CASSFGGGTNIQYF

V gene: TRBV6-5
clone size: -
J gene: TRBJ1-2
D gene: -
CDR3 DNA: TGTGCCAGCAGCCAGACAGGTGAAGATGGCTACACCTTC
CDR3 protein: CASSQTGEDGYTF

V gene: TRBV6-1
clone size: -
J gene: TRBJ2-5
D gene: -
CDR3 DNA: TGTGCCAGCAGTGCCCAGGGTGGGGGTCGAGAGACCCAGTACTTC
CDR3 protein: CASSAQGGGRETQYF

V gene: TRBV21-1
clone size: -
J gene: TRBJ1-2
D gene: -
CDR3 DNA: TGTGCCAGCAGCAAAGGCCCCGACACCCATTGGGTTGGCTACACCTTC
CDR3 protein: CASSKGPDTHWVGYTF

V gene: TRBV2
clone size: -
J gene: TRBJ1-2
D gene: -
CDR3 DNA: TGTGCCAGCACTGCCCCCGGATTAGCTAACTATGGCTACACCTTC
CDR3 protein: CASTAPGLANYGYTF